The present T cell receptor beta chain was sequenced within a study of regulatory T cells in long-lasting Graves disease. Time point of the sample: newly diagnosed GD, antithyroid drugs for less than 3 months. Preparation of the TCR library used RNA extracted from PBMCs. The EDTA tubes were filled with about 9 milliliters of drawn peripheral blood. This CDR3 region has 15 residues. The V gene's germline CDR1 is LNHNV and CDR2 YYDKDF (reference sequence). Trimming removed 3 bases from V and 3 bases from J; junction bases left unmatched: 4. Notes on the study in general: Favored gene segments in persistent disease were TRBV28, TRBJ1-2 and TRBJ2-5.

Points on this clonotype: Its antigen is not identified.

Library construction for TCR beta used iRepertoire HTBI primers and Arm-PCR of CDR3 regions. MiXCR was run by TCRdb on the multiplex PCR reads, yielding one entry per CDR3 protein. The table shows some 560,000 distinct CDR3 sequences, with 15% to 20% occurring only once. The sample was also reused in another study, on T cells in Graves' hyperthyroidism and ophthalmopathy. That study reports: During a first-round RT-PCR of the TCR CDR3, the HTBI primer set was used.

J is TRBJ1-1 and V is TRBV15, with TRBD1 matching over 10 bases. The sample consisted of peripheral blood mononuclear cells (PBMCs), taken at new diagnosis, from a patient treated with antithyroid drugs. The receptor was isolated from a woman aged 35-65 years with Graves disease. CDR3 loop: CATSRTGGEYTEAFF. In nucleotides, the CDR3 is TGTGCCACCAGCAGGACAGGGGGCGAGTACACTGAAGCTTTCTTT.